This is a list of T cell receptor beta chains from one sample in a study of blood T cell repertoires in COVID-19. Produced via immunoSEQ multiplex PCR; TCRdb's table is partial and in-frame only. Of about 140,000 clones listed, about 87% are singletons. The sequencing sample was made of peripheral blood. Source of these receptors: a human donor in a cohort sampled during active COVID-19. CDR3s include the opening cysteine and the closing phenylalanine or tryptophan. Each record gives: J gene, V gene, clone size, D gene, CDR3 DNA, CDR3 protein. D genes are given only for firm matches. Expanded clones are given a class, and other clones once, few, many or no size at all.

J gene: TRBJ1-4
V gene: TRBV6-2/TRBV6-3
clone size: NA
D gene: NA
CDR3 DNA: TGTGCCAGCAGCTCCTGGACACTCGAAAAACTGTTTTTT
CDR3 protein: CASSSWTLEKLFF

J gene: TRBJ2-7
V gene: TRBV11-3
clone size: NA
D gene: TRBD2
CDR3 DNA: TGTGCCAGCAGCCCTGGGACTAGCGGCCCCTCCTACGAGCAGTACTTC
CDR3 protein: CASSPGTSGPSYEQYF

J gene: TRBJ2-2
V gene: TRBV15
clone size: NA
D gene: NA
CDR3 DNA: TGTGCCACCAGCTACCTTGACGGCAGGGTGACGAACACCGGGGAGCTGTTTTTT
CDR3 protein: CATSYLDGRVTNTGELFF

J gene: TRBJ1-5
V gene: TRBV5-1
clone size: NA
D gene: NA
CDR3 DNA: TGCGCCAGCAGCGAGGCCCGACAGGAGGCGAATAGCAATCAGCCCCAGCATTTT
CDR3 protein: CASSEARQEANSNQPQHF

J gene: TRBJ1-1
V gene: TRBV7-2
clone size: NA
D gene: TRBD1
CDR3 DNA: TGTGCCAGCAGTCTTCGGGACAGGGCCATGAACACTGAAGCTTTCTTT
CDR3 protein: CASSLRDRAMNTEAFF

J gene: TRBJ1-1
V gene: TRBV4-2
clone size: once
D gene: NA
CDR3 DNA: TGTGCCAGCAGCCTCGACAGGCTCAACACTGAAGCTTTCTTT
CDR3 protein: CASSLDRLNTEAFF

J gene: TRBJ2-2
V gene: TRBV5-1
clone size: NA
D gene: NA
CDR3 DNA: TGCGCCAGCAGCTACACAGGGCCGGGCACCGGGGAGCTGTTTTTT
CDR3 protein: CASSYTGPGTGELFF

J gene: TRBJ1-6
V gene: TRBV6-2/TRBV6-3
clone size: NA
D gene: NA
CDR3 DNA: TGTGCCAGCAGTTATCCTTCTTACAGGACGGATTCACCCCTCCACTTT
CDR3 protein: CASSYPSYRTDSPLHF

J gene: TRBJ2-2
V gene: TRBV10-3
clone size: NA
D gene: TRBD1
CDR3 DNA: TGTGCCATCAGCGGACAGGGGGCTTCGTCCGGGGAGCTGTTTTTT
CDR3 protein: CAISGQGASSGELFF

J gene: TRBJ2-1
V gene: TRBV18
clone size: NA
D gene: TRBD2
CDR3 DNA: TGTGCCAGCTCAGCTAGCGGGGGGCACAATGAGCAGTTCTTC
CDR3 protein: CASSASGGHNEQFF

J gene: TRBJ2-5
V gene: TRBV27
clone size: NA
D gene: TRBD2
CDR3 DNA: TGTGCCAGCAGCTCACTAGCGGGGTTGGGCGAGACCCAGTACTTC
CDR3 protein: CASSSLAGLGETQYF

J gene: TRBJ1-5
V gene: TRBV19
clone size: NA
D gene: NA
CDR3 DNA: TGTGCCAGTAGGGTACAGGGTGGCAATCAGCCCCAGCATTTT
CDR3 protein: CASRVQGGNQPQHF

J gene: TRBJ2-3
V gene: TRBV7-2
clone size: NA
D gene: TRBD1
CDR3 DNA: TGTGCCAGCACCGAACAGACAGGGGTTAACACAGATACGCAGTATTTT
CDR3 protein: CASTEQTGVNTDTQYF

J gene: TRBJ1-3
V gene: TRBV21-1
clone size: NA
D gene: NA
CDR3 DNA: TGTGCCAGCAGCAAAGTTCTGATGAGGGAACCCTCTGGAAACACCATATATTTT
CDR3 protein: CASSKVLMREPSGNTIYF

J gene: TRBJ2-1
V gene: TRBV19
clone size: NA
D gene: NA
CDR3 DNA: TGTGCCAGTAGGGCGGGGGCAAACTACAATGAGCAGTTCTTC
CDR3 protein: CASRAGANYNEQFF

J gene: TRBJ1-6
V gene: TRBV7-2
clone size: few
D gene: NA
CDR3 DNA: TGTGCCAGCAGCTTGGGGGCCATGTCACCCCTCCACTTT
CDR3 protein: CASSLGAMSPLHF

J gene: TRBJ2-3
V gene: TRBV9
clone size: few
D gene: TRBD2
CDR3 DNA: TGTGCCAGCAGCCCTAGAGCCACTAGCGGGAGGACAGATACGCAGTATTTT
CDR3 protein: CASSPRATSGRTDTQYF

J gene: TRBJ1-5
V gene: TRBV7-2
clone size: NA
D gene: TRBD1
CDR3 DNA: TGTGCCAGCAGCTTAGACAGGGGAAACCCTCAGCCCCAGCATTTT
CDR3 protein: CASSLDRGNPQPQHF

J gene: TRBJ2-2
V gene: TRBV6-5
clone size: NA
D gene: TRBD2
CDR3 DNA: TGTGCCAGCAGGGATAGCGGGAGGGGGACCGGGGAGCTGTTTTTT
CDR3 protein: CASRDSGRGTGELFF

J gene: TRBJ1-2
V gene: TRBV28
clone size: NA
D gene: NA
CDR3 DNA: TGTGCCAGCACTCTCGTGGGGGGGATTAACTATGGCTACACCTTC
CDR3 protein: CASTLVGGINYGYTF

J gene: TRBJ2-2
V gene: TRBV18
clone size: NA
D gene: NA
CDR3 DNA: TGTGCCAGCTCACCAGGGACATTTTCGAACACCGGGGAGCTGTTTTTT
CDR3 protein: CASSPGTFSNTGELFF

J gene: TRBJ1-4
V gene: TRBV3-1/TRBV3-2
clone size: NA
D gene: TRBD1
CDR3 DNA: TGTGCCAGCAGCCGTTCGACAGGGGATGAAAAACTGTTTTTT
CDR3 protein: CASSRSTGDEKLFF

J gene: TRBJ2-3
V gene: TRBV6-2/TRBV6-3
clone size: NA
D gene: NA
CDR3 DNA: TGTGCCAGCAACCCTGGTCAGACTAGCACAGATACGCAGTATTTT
CDR3 protein: CASNPGQTSTDTQYF

J gene: TRBJ1-6
V gene: TRBV20-1
clone size: NA
D gene: NA
CDR3 DNA: TGCAGTGCTAGTTTTGCGGGATCACCCCTCCACTTT
CDR3 protein: CSASFAGSPLHF

J gene: TRBJ1-2
V gene: TRBV7-2
clone size: few
D gene: NA
CDR3 DNA: TGTGCCAGCAGCTTAGGAGGGTACTATGGCTACACCTTC
CDR3 protein: CASSLGGYYGYTF

J gene: TRBJ2-1
V gene: TRBV19
clone size: NA
D gene: TRBD2
CDR3 DNA: TGTGCCAGTAGTATAACTAGCGGGCCCTACAATGAGCAGTTCTTC
CDR3 protein: CASSITSGPYNEQFF

J gene: TRBJ1-1
V gene: TRBV4-2
clone size: NA
D gene: TRBD1
CDR3 DNA: TGTGCCAGCAGCCCACACAATTCAGGGGGCGTGAGCTCCAATGAAGCTTTCTTT
CDR3 protein: CASSPHNSGGVSSNEAFF

J gene: TRBJ2-7
V gene: TRBV5-5
clone size: NA
D gene: TRBD2
CDR3 DNA: TGTGCCAGCAGCCCGGGGGCGGGGGGCAAGGACGAGCAGTACTTC
CDR3 protein: CASSPGAGGKDEQYF

J gene: TRBJ1-2
V gene: TRBV27
clone size: many
D gene: NA
CDR3 DNA: TGTGCCAGCAGTCACACCTGGACAGCTAACTATGGCTACACCTTC
CDR3 protein: CASSHTWTANYGYTF

J gene: TRBJ2-3
V gene: TRBV7-3
clone size: few
D gene: TRBD1
CDR3 DNA: TGTGCCAGCAGCTTCACAGGGGAAGGAGATACGCAGTATTTT
CDR3 protein: CASSFTGEGDTQYF

J gene: TRBJ1-2
V gene: TRBV18
clone size: NA
D gene: TRBD1
CDR3 DNA: TGTGCCAGCTCACCGACCCCGGGACAGGGGGCATATGGCTACACCTTC
CDR3 protein: CASSPTPGQGAYGYTF

J gene: TRBJ1-2
V gene: TRBV12-3/TRBV12-4
clone size: NA
D gene: TRBD1
CDR3 DNA: TGTGCCAGCAGTCAGACAGGGATTAATGGCTACACCTTC
CDR3 protein: CASSQTGINGYTF

J gene: TRBJ2-3
V gene: TRBV18
clone size: once
D gene: TRBD2
CDR3 DNA: TGTGCCAGCTCATTTGTAGCGGGAGCCACAGATACGCAGTATTTT
CDR3 protein: CASSFVAGATDTQYF

J gene: TRBJ1-1
V gene: TRBV7-3
clone size: NA
D gene: NA
CDR3 DNA: TGTGCCAGCAGCTTAATAGGGGGGAACACTGAAGCTTTCTTT
CDR3 protein: CASSLIGGNTEAFF

J gene: TRBJ2-2
V gene: TRBV19
clone size: NA
D gene: NA
CDR3 DNA: TGTGCCAGTAGTATCGGGGTAGGCACCGGGGAGCTGTTTTTT
CDR3 protein: CASSIGVGTGELFF

J gene: TRBJ1-2
V gene: TRBV18
clone size: NA
D gene: NA
CDR3 DNA: TGTGCCAGCTCACCAACAGGGAACTATGGCTACACCTTC
CDR3 protein: CASSPTGNYGYTF

J gene: TRBJ1-1
V gene: TRBV30
clone size: few
D gene: NA
CDR3 DNA: TGTGCCTGGATTTTTACTATGAACACTGAAGCTTTCTTT
CDR3 protein: CAWIFTMNTEAFF

J gene: TRBJ1-1
V gene: TRBV6-6
clone size: NA
D gene: NA
CDR3 DNA: TGTGCCAGCAGTTACCACGGCCGGGGGGGCACTGAAGCTTTCTTT
CDR3 protein: CASSYHGRGGTEAFF

J gene: TRBJ2-1
V gene: TRBV29-1
clone size: NA
D gene: NA
CDR3 DNA: TGCAGCGTTGATATCTCCTACAATGAGCAGTTCTTC
CDR3 protein: CSVDISYNEQFF

J gene: TRBJ1-5
V gene: TRBV28
clone size: NA
D gene: NA
CDR3 DNA: TGTGCCAGCAGTTTAAGTGGGGCTTATAGCAATCAGCCCCAGCATTTT
CDR3 protein: CASSLSGAYSNQPQHF

J gene: TRBJ1-3
V gene: TRBV5-6
clone size: NA
D gene: TRBD1
CDR3 DNA: TGTGCCAGCAGCTCGGGACAGTTCTCTGGAAACACCATATATTTT
CDR3 protein: CASSSGQFSGNTIYF

J gene: TRBJ2-5
V gene: TRBV25-1
clone size: NA
D gene: TRBD1
CDR3 DNA: TGTGCCACCACCCGTGAGGGACAGCCGGGGGAGACCCAGTACTTC
CDR3 protein: CATTREGQPGETQYF

J gene: TRBJ1-1
V gene: TRBV19
clone size: NA
D gene: TRBD1
CDR3 DNA: TGTGCCAGTAGTAGGGGGACAGGGTCGAACACTGAAGCTTTCTTT
CDR3 protein: CASSRGTGSNTEAFF

J gene: TRBJ2-3
V gene: TRBV11-2
clone size: NA
D gene: NA
CDR3 DNA: TGTGCCAGCAGCCGACGGGGGGCCGACACAGATACGCAGTATTTT
CDR3 protein: CASSRRGADTDTQYF

J gene: TRBJ2-1
V gene: TRBV19
clone size: once
D gene: TRBD1
CDR3 DNA: TGTGCCAGTAGTGGAGGGACAGGGGCCCGTACGGGAAATGAGCAGTTCTTC
CDR3 protein: CASSGGTGARTGNEQFF

J gene: TRBJ1-1
V gene: TRBV19
clone size: NA
D gene: TRBD1
CDR3 DNA: TGTGCCAGTAGTATCGACAGGGACAACACTGAAGCTTTCTTT
CDR3 protein: CASSIDRDNTEAFF

J gene: TRBJ1-6
V gene: TRBV2
clone size: few
D gene: NA
CDR3 DNA: TGTGCCTCCAGTTGGGGCAACAACCAGAATTCACCCCTCCACTTT
CDR3 protein: CASSWGNNQNSPLHF

J gene: TRBJ1-2
V gene: TRBV19
clone size: few
D gene: TRBD1
CDR3 DNA: TGTGCCAGTAGTACGAGACAGGGTAGCTACACCTTC
CDR3 protein: CASSTRQGSYTF

J gene: TRBJ1-5
V gene: TRBV19
clone size: NA
D gene: TRBD1
CDR3 DNA: TGTGCCAGTAGTATTCGGGCAGGGGGCAGCAATCAGCCCCAGCATTTT
CDR3 protein: CASSIRAGGSNQPQHF

J gene: TRBJ1-2
V gene: TRBV7-8
clone size: once
D gene: TRBD1
CDR3 DNA: TGTGCCAGCAGCTCCGACAGGGCTTTATTTTATGGCTACACCTTC
CDR3 protein: CASSSDRALFYGYTF

J gene: TRBJ1-6
V gene: TRBV28
clone size: NA
D gene: NA
CDR3 DNA: TGTGCCAGCGACCGATCCCCGGCAGGAACTTCACCCCTCCACTTT
CDR3 protein: CASDRSPAGTSPLHF

J gene: TRBJ2-7
V gene: TRBV10-3
clone size: NA
D gene: NA
CDR3 DNA: TGTGCCATCAGTGAGTCGAAGACAGGCTACGAGCAGTACTTC
CDR3 protein: CAISESKTGYEQYF

J gene: TRBJ2-5
V gene: TRBV30
clone size: NA
D gene: NA
CDR3 DNA: TGTGCCTGGACTGTAGAGGAGACCCAGTACTTC
CDR3 protein: CAWTVEETQYF

J gene: TRBJ1-5
V gene: TRBV19
clone size: once
D gene: NA
CDR3 DNA: TGTGCCAGTAGTATCGGCAGCCTGGGAGGTCAGCCCCAGCATTTT
CDR3 protein: CASSIGSLGGQPQHF

J gene: TRBJ2-7
V gene: TRBV2
clone size: once
D gene: NA
CDR3 DNA: TGTGCCAGCGGGGGTGGGGGCGAAAATATCTACGAGCAGTACTTC
CDR3 protein: CASGGGGENIYEQYF